This entry lists 18 T cell receptor beta chains sequenced from one sample in a study of control samples from healthy donors and cancer patients. Some clones are missing from TCRdb's copy, which holds only in-frame ones; the method was immunoSEQ multiplex PCR. The data show some 110,000 clones, 93% seen once. Sequencing was performed on blood. Every receptor here comes from a man in his thirties or forties in good health.

As DNA, the CDR3 is TGCGCCAGCAGCTTGGGAACTAGCGGGGGGGCCCAAGAGACCCAGTACTTC. Protein product: CASSLGTSGGAQETQYF. The chain uses TRBV5-1 and TRBJ2-5, with 13 bases fitting TRBD2. CDR3 size: 17 residues. The ends lost 0 bases at V and 1 base at J; junction bases unmatched: 3. CDR1 and CDR2 from the germline V gene are SGHRS and YFSETQ.

This clone has just one count. This chain uses TRBV5-4 with TRBJ1-6; 9 positions agree with TRBD1. With V trimmed by 4 bases and J by 2 bases, 7 bases remained unmatched. This CDR3 comprises 17 residues. Germline V lookup: CDR1 SGHNT, CDR2 YYREEE (reference sequence). In DNA, the CDR3 is TGTGCCAGCAGCCTTCCACAGGGGGCAACCTATAATTCACCCCTCCACTTT. This translates into CASSLPQGATYNSPLHF.

This clone was counted once. The chain recombines TRBV4-1 with TRBJ1-1; the D gene is possibly TRBD1 (6 bases). The V gene's germline CDR1 is MGHRA and CDR2 YSYEKL. V was trimmed by 0 bases and J by 9 bases, leaving 11 bases between them. The CDR3 is 13 residues long. CDR3: CASSQEGGDKAFF. Here the CDR3 DNA reads TGCGCCAGCAGCCAAGAAGGGGGGGACAAAGCTTTCTTT.

The J gene is TRBJ1-6, the V gene TRBV14; TRBD1 is a possible D gene (5 bases). Germline CDR1 and CDR2: SGHDN and FVKESK. The V end was cut by 1 base, the J end by 9 bases, with 10 bases between. This CDR3 has 14 residues. CDR3 residues: CASSQVQGISPLHF. The DNA of the CDR3 is TGTGCCAGCAGCCAAGTTCAGGGAATTTCACCCCTCCACTTT.

About this clone: The junction and the germline gene differ at one end; a read error may be behind it. The V gene is TRBV28, the J gene TRBJ1-6, with a possible D match to TRBD1 (6 bases). This CDR3 is built from 16 residues. From germline, CDR1 is MDHEN and CDR2 SYDVKM. The CDR3 is CASSPPGVGDNSPFHF. CDR3 coding DNA: TGTGCCAGCAGTCCCCCGGGGGTGGGGGACAATTCACCCTTCCACTTT.

The rearrangement joins TRBV3-1 (or the pseudogene TRBV3-2) to TRBJ1-2; unclear D gene. CDR1 is LGHDT and CDR2 is YNNKEL in the germline V gene (reference sequence). The length of the CDR3 is 15 residues. Trimming took off 2 bases at V and 5 bases at J, with 15 bases between the two ends. This chain's CDR3 is CASSQPGGAGYGYTF. In DNA, the CDR3 is TGTGCCAGCAGCCAACCCGGCGGAGCTGGATATGGCTACACCTTC.

The rearrangement joins TRBV6-6 to TRBJ1-1; no clear D gene. Germline CDR1 reads MNHNY; CDR2 reads SVGAGI (reference sequence). CDR3 length equals 15 residues. Trimming shortened V by 5 bases and J by 4 bases, and 17 bases separated the two germline ends. This CDR3 reads CASSPLDGRGTEAFF. CDR3 DNA: TGTGCCAGCAGTCCCCTTGATGGACGAGGCACTGAAGCTTTCTTT.

V is TRBV3-1 (or the pseudogene TRBV3-2) and J is TRBJ1-1; D ambiguous. V was clipped by 1 base and J by 5 bases, with 11 bases between them. The CDR3 length is 14 residues. The germline V gene encodes CDR1 LGHDT and CDR2 YNNKEL (reference sequence). The CDR3 DNA follows: TGTGCCAGCAGCCAAGTTGCCGGGGAAACTGAAGCTTTCTTT. Translating it yields CASSQVAGETEAFF.

This chain links TRBV7-9 with TRBJ1-1; 9 bases map to TRBD1. CDR1 is SEHNR and CDR2 is FQNEAQ in the germline V gene (reference sequence). V trimming: 3 bases; J trimming: 0 bases; junction bases outside the gene matches: 5. The CDR3 sequence is 16 residues long. CDR3 nucleotide sequence: TGTGCCAGCAGCTTCACCGGGACAGGGATGAACACTGAAGCTTTCTTT. This gives the protein CASSFTGTGMNTEAFF.

This clone was found once. The chain uses TRBV7-9 and TRBJ1-2; TRBD1 aligns across 7 bases. Trimming at V came to 4 bases and at J to 2 bases, leaving 4 bases not matched to a gene. The germline V gene has CDR1 SEHNR and CDR2 FQNEAQ (reference sequence). There are 14 residues in the CDR3. The CDR3 DNA follows: TGTGCCAGCAGCTCAGGACAGGCAAACTATGGCTACACCTTC. It yields the protein CASSSGQANYGYTF.

V usage is TRBV6-1 and J usage is TRBJ2-1; D ambiguous. CDR1 is MNHNS, CDR2 SASEGT, per germline. CDR3 length: 12 amino acids. Trimming stripped 0 bases from V and 8 bases from J, with 5 bases between. CDR3 nucleotides: TGTGCCAGCAGTGAAGCAGGCGATGAGCAGTTCTTC. The encoded protein is CASSEAGDEQFF.

The rearrangement links TRBV7-9 to TRBJ2-2; D gene uncertain. Germline CDR1 is SEHNR and CDR2 is FQNEAQ (reference sequence). There are 13 residues in the CDR3. V was cut by 3 bases and J by 4 bases, with 6 bases left in between. The CDR3 spells CASSFGITGELFF. CDR3 nucleotide sequence: TGTGCCAGCAGCTTTGGGATCACCGGGGAGCTGTTTTTT.

The J gene is TRBJ2-3, the V gene TRBV9, with 11 bases fitting TRBD2. CDR3 length: 17 amino acids. Germline-derived CDR1 and CDR2 are SGDLS and YYNGEE. Losses at the gene ends were 0 bases for V and 5 bases for J; bases not matched to a gene: 8. CDR3 coding DNA: TGTGCCAGCAGCGTAGGGGCTAGCGGGGGGCTTAGAGATACGCAGTATTTT. Translated: CASSVGASGGLRDTQYF.

The chain combines TRBV7-9 with TRBJ1-2; a possible D gene is TRBD1 (5 bases). Germline assignment: CDR1 SEHNR and CDR2 FQNEAQ (reference sequence). Trimming cost V 2 bases and J 8 bases, with 12 bases left between them. The CDR3 spans 13 residues. The CDR3 DNA follows: TGTGCCAGCAGCTTATACGACAGTAGCGGCTACACCTTC. Its translation: CASSLYDSSGYTF.

J is TRBJ2-7 and V is TRBV5-8; D could derive from TRBD1 or TRBD2 (7 bases each). V lost 4 bases and J lost 3, with 17 bases in between. Germline CDR1 reads SGHTS; CDR2 reads YDEGEE. The CDR3 spans 15 residues. DNA for the CDR3: TGTGCCAGCAGCCCGGAAGCGGGACAGTTCTACGAGCAGTACTTC. Protein: CASSPEAGQFYEQYF.

The chain joins TRBV27 to TRBJ1-5, with D possibly matching TRBD1 (5 bases). The germline CDR1 and CDR2 sequences are MNHEY and SMNVEV (reference sequence). Trimming took 5 bases from V and 6 from J, leaving 11 bases between them. This CDR3 comprises 13 residues. The CDR3 DNA is TGTGCCAGCAGTCAGGGAAGGAGTCAGCCCCAGCATTTT. It translates to CASSQGRSQPQHF.

V and J are TRBV27 and TRBJ1-1; D is perhaps TRBD1 (6 bases). The germline V and J ends were trimmed by 5 bases and 1 base, with 11 bases remaining between them. Germline CDR1 MNHEY, CDR2 SMNVEV (reference sequence). This CDR3 spans 14 amino acids. The CDR3 reads CASSLTGSNTEAFF. CDR3 bases: TGTGCCAGCAGTCTGACAGGTTCGAACACTGAAGCTTTCTTT.

The chain uses TRBV15 and TRBJ2-3, with D hard to call. Germline CDR1 LNHNV, CDR2 YYDKDF (reference sequence). Trimming took off 5 bases at V and 5 bases at J, with 5 bases between the two ends. This CDR3 spans 11 amino acids. The DNA for the CDR3 is TGTGCCACCAGCCGACGAGATACGCAGTATTTT. Its protein is CATSRRDTQYF.